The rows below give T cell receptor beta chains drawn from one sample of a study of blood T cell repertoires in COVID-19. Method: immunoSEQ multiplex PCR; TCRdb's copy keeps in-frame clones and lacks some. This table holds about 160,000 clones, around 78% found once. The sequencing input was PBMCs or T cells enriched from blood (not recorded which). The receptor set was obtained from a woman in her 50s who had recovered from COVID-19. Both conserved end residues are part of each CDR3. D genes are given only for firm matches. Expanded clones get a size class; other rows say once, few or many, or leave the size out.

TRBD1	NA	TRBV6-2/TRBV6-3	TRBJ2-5	TGTGCCAGCAGCCGATCACCCGGGACAGGGGGGGAGACCCAGTACTTC	CASSRSPGTGGETQYF
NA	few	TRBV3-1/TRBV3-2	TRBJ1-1	TGTGCCAGCACCCTAGGTCGGGGTGAAGCTTTCTTT	CASTLGRGEAFF
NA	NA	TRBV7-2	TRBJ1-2	TGTGCCAGCAGCTTGCCCAACAGGCGGGGTGGCTACACCTTC	CASSLPNRRGGYTF
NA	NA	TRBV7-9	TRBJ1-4	TGTGCCAGCAGCTTGGCAGGGGCGAGTGAAAAACTGTTTTTT	CASSLAGASEKLFF
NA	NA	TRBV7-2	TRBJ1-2	TGTGCCAGCAGCCCCAGCGCGGACAGCTATGGCTACACCTTC	CASSPSADSYGYTF
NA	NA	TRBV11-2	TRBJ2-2	TGTGCCAGCAGCTTAGCCGGCACCGGGGAGCTGTTTTTT	CASSLAGTGELFF
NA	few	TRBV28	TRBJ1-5	TGTGCCAGCAGCCCGAGTCAAGACAGTATCGGCAATCAGCCCCAGCATTTT	CASSPSQDSIGNQPQHF
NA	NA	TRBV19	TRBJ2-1	TGTGCCAGTAGTAGTACCCCCAAGGTAGCAGATTTTTACAATGAGCAGTTCTTC	CASSSTPKVADFYNEQFF
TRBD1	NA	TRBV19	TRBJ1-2	TGTGCCAGCAGTCGGGACAGGATACTCGCTAACTATGGCTACACCTTC	CASSRDRILANYGYTF
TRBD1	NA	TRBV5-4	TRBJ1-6	TGTGCCAGCAGCTTGGGGAGCACCAGGGGGAATTCACCCCTCCACTTT	CASSLGSTRGNSPLHF
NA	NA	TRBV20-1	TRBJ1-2	TGCAGTGCACGAATCGGGTTTGGCTACACCTTC	CSARIGFGYTF
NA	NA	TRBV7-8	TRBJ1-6	TGTGCCAGCGGACAATCACCCCTCCACTTT	CASGQSPLHF
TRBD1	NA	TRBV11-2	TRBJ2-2	TGTGCCAGCAGCTTAGGACAGGGGAGCACCGGGGAGCTGTTTTTT	CASSLGQGSTGELFF
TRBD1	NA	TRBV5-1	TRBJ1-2	TGCGCCAGCAGCAGCTCGAGCTCGGGACAGGGAGGCGGCTACACCTTC	CASSSSSSGQGGGYTF
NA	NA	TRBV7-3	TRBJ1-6	TGTGCCAGCAGCCAGGGCTACGGTTCACCCCTCCACTTT	CASSQGYGSPLHF
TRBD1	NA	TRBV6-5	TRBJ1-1	TGTGCCAGCAGGGGGACAGGGGGAAGGACTGAAGCTTTCTTT	CASRGTGGRTEAFF
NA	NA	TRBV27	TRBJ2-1	TGTGCCAGCAGAGTGGACAGAGGATCCTACAATGAGCAGTTCTTC	CASRVDRGSYNEQFF
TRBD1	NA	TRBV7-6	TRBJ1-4	TGTGCCAGCAGTCAGGGGGCGCGGGCGACTAATGAAAAACTGTTTTTT	CASSQGARATNEKLFF
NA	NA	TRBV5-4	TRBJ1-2	TGTGCCAGCAGCGAGAAGGTGGGAGTCGGCGGCTACACCTTC	CASSEKVGVGGYTF
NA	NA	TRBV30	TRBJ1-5	TGTGCCTGGAGTGTATCGGGGTCTTACAATCAGCCCCAGCATTTT	CAWSVSGSYNQPQHF
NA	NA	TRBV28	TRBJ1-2	TGTGCCAGCAGAGGGGGAGGGGTTGGTGGCTACACCTTC	CASRGGGVGGYTF
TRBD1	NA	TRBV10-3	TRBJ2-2	TGTGCCATCAGTCCTGACAGGGCGAACGGGGAGCTGTTTTTT	CAISPDRANGELFF